The 10 T cell receptor beta chains below come from one sample, sequenced in a study of T cells in Graves' hyperthyroidism and ophthalmopathy. The TCR beta CDR3 regions underwent amplification using RNA transcripts as the source. With the HTBI primer set, the TCR CDR3 went through a first round of RT-PCR. TCRdb re-called the multiplex PCR reads through MiXCR, storing one row per CDR3 protein. The sample has 500,000 to 800,000 distinct CDR3 sequences, roughly 45% seen once; the top ten hold approximately 7.2%. Sequenced sample: peripheral blood or thyroid tissue (not recorded which). These receptors all come from an adult man with Graves' disease, either hyperthyroidism or ophthalmopathy (not recorded which).

The chain employs TRBV7-9 and TRBJ1-4, with 7 bases identical to TRBD1. Trimming took 3 bases from V and 3 from J; bases not matched to a gene: 4. Germline CDR1 and CDR2: SEHNR and FQNEAQ (reference sequence). This CDR3 has 15 amino acids. The CDR3 protein is CASSFDREANEKLFF. CDR3 sequence (DNA): TGTGCCAGCAGCTTTGACAGGGAGGCTAATGAAAAACTGTTTTTT. The entire variable domain, with the rest obtained from reference TRBV7-9 and TRBJ1-4, is as follows: DTGVSQNPRHKITKRGQNVTFRCDPISEHNRLYWYRQTLGQGPEFLTYFQNEAQLEKSRLLSDRFSAERPKGSFSTLEIQRTEQGDSAMYLCASSFDREANEKLFFGSGTQLSVL.

This clonotype has more than one count but fewer than ten. CDR3 coding DNA: TGCAGTGCGAGTCCCTCAACTACTTACGAGCAGTACTTC. Its protein is CSASPSTTYEQYF. The J gene is TRBJ2-7, the V gene TRBV20-1; D gene ambiguous. The CDR3 is made up of 13 amino acids. Trimming removed 6 bases at V and 4 bases at J, with 16 bases between. Germline assignment: CDR1 DFQATT and CDR2 SNEGSKA (reference sequence).

This clonotype occurred a few times. The J gene is TRBJ2-2, the V gene TRBV24-1; D ambiguous. Trimming pared 7 bases from V and 7 bases from J, leaving 3 bases between. The CDR3 is made up of 10 amino acids. Germline V gives CDR1 KGHDR, CDR2 SFDVKD. Here the CDR3 reads CATSSGELFF. The CDR3, as DNA: TGTGCCACCAGCAGCGGGGAGCTGTTTTTT.

This clonotype was found once. The rearrangement joins TRBV7-9 to TRBJ1-6; 8 positions match TRBD1. The CDR3 extends over 16 amino acids. Germline CDR1 reads SEHNR; CDR2 reads FQNEAQ (reference sequence). V lost 5 bases and J lost 3; bases outside the gene matches: 6. This CDR3 is CASSEGQENYNSPLHF. The CDR3 nucleotides read TGTGCCAGCAGCGAGGGACAGGAGAACTATAATTCACCCCTCCACTTT.

The chain has TRBV20-1 and TRBJ1-6, with 8 bases that match TRBD1. This CDR3 spans 16 amino acids. The V gene end was trimmed by 4 bases and the J gene end by 6 bases; junction bases not matched to a gene: 11. Germline assignment: CDR1 DFQATT and CDR2 SNEGSKA (reference sequence). The CDR3 here is CSAKGGAGTGNSPLHF. In nucleotides, the CDR3 is TGCAGTGCTAAGGGGGGGGCCGGGACAGGTAATTCACCCCTCCACTTT.

V is TRBV24-1 and J is TRBJ1-4, with TRBD1 identical over 8 bases. The CDR3 length is 15 residues. V lost 6 bases and J lost 5; bases outside the gene matches: 7. From germline, CDR1 is KGHDR and CDR2 SFDVKD. CDR3 sequence reads: CATSSPGTGNEKLFF. In DNA form, the CDR3 reads TGTGCCACCAGTAGTCCCGGGACAGGCAATGAAAAACTGTTTTTT.

At least ten counts were recorded for this clonotype. V is TRBV29-1 and J is TRBJ1-2; TRBD1 matches at 10 bases. V shed 2 bases and J 7 bases; nucleotides not matched to a gene: 4. The CDR3 contains 13 residues. In germline, CDR1 is SQVTM, CDR2 ANQGSEA. Here the CDR3 reads CSVEFGDRGGYTF. In nucleotides, the CDR3 is TGCAGCGTTGAATTCGGGGACAGGGGTGGCTACACCTTC.

V and J are TRBV7-2 and TRBJ2-7; 11 nucleotides align to TRBD1. The CDR3 spans 17 residues. Germline V gene sequence: CDR1 SGHTA, CDR2 FQGNSA. The trim removed 4 bases at V and 3 bases at J, leaving 11 bases unmatched. DNA for the CDR3: TGTGCCAGCAGCTCACAATTCCGGGACAGGGGGGACTACGAGCAGTACTTC. It specifies CASSSQFRDRGDYEQYF. The entire variable domain, with the rest obtained from reference TRBV7-2 and TRBJ2-7, is as follows: GAGVSQSPSNKVTEKGKDVELRCDPISGHTALYWYRQSLGQGLEFLIYFQGNSAPDKSGLPSDRFSAERTGGSVSTLTIQRTQQEDSAVYLCASSSQFRDRGDYEQYFGPGTRLTVT.

Turning to this clonotype: An end of the junction does not agree with germline; a read error may underlie this. V is TRBV7-8 and J is TRBJ2-7, with 9 bases that match TRBD1. The CDR3 consists of 17 residues. Germline CDR1 and CDR2: SGHVS and FQNEAQ. The CDR3 sequence: CTSSLPGQGISSYEQYF. The CDR3 nucleotides are TGTACCAGCAGCCTGCCGGGACAGGGCATAAGCTCCTACGAGCAGTACTTC.

This clonotype was seen many times. V gene TRBV7-9 combines with J gene TRBJ2-7, with 10 bases lining up with TRBD1. The length of the CDR3 is 16 residues. V shed 5 bases and J 1 base; nucleotides not matched to a gene: 8. The V gene's germline CDR1 is SEHNR and CDR2 FQNEAQ (reference sequence). DNA for the CDR3: TGTGCCAGCAGCCCGCAAGGGGACAGGGGTTCCTACGAGCAGTACTTC. It encodes CASSPQGDRGSYEQYF.